Listed here are 16 T cell receptor beta chains from one sample, sequenced in a study of blood T cell repertoires in COVID-19. Clones were read by immunoSEQ multiplex PCR, and TCRdb kept only the in-frame ones, dropping some. The sample includes approximately 140,000 clones, around 90% of them seen just once. Material for sequencing was PBMCs or T cells enriched from blood (not recorded which). The receptors were sampled from a woman aged 35 to 49 who had been exposed to COVID-19.

The rearrangement links TRBV12-3 or TRBV12-4 to TRBJ1-1; 7 positions match TRBD1. CDR3 length: 13 residues. V gave up 8 bases and J gave up 10 bases; unmatched junction bases: 13. This CDR3 is CASVGQAAGSAFF. The CDR3 nucleotides read TGTGCCAGCGTTGGACAGGCTGCCGGGTCAGCTTTCTTT.

In its sample, this clone was seen once. The V gene is TRBV24-1, the J gene TRBJ1-2, with TRBD1 matching over 9 bases. The germline V gene encodes CDR1 KGHDR and CDR2 SFDVKD. The CDR3 length is 15 residues. V gave up 0 bases and J gave up 6 bases; unmatched junction bases: 4. The DNA for the CDR3 is TGTGCCACCAGTGATTTGTTCCGGACAGGGGATGGCTACACCTTC. Amino acids: CATSDLFRTGDGYTF.

V gene TRBV10-2 combines with J gene TRBJ1-5, with D maybe TRBD1 (5 bases). This CDR3 has 14 amino acids. The germline V gene has CDR1 WSHSY and CDR2 SAAADI. Trimming took off 10 bases at V and 3 bases at J, with 16 bases between the two ends. The CDR3 coding sequence is TGCGCCACCAGGGCAGGGCTTGTCAATCAGCCCCAGCATTTT. Protein: CATRAGLVNQPQHF.

This sequence joins TRBV11-2 and TRBJ2-7, with 10 bases identical to TRBD1. The CDR3 loop spans 15 amino acids. V was clipped by 3 bases and J by 1 base; unmatched bases: 3. Germline V gene data show CDR1 as SGHAT and CDR2 as FQNNGV. This CDR3 reads CASSFPGQGSYEQYF. The CDR3, as DNA: TGTGCCAGCAGCTTTCCGGGACAGGGGTCCTACGAGCAGTACTTC.

V gene TRBV6-4 combines with J gene TRBJ1-6; 7 nucleotides agree with TRBD1. This CDR3 contains 16 residues. Germline lookup yields CDR1 MRHNA and CDR2 SNTAGT. V shed 2 bases and J 10 bases; nucleotides not matched to a gene: 11. The CDR3 DNA reads TGTGCCAGCAGTGACACCAGACAGGGCCAGGTCTCACCCCTCCACTTT. Encoded protein: CASSDTRQGQVSPLHF.

Points on this clone: This sample also contains other DNA sequences that code for the same CDR3. The chain joins TRBV12-3 or TRBV12-4 to TRBJ2-7; D is possibly TRBD1 (6 bases). V shed 6 bases and J shed 1 base, with 10 bases lying between them. The CDR3 covers 13 residues. The CDR3 protein is CASSSGQSYEQYF. The CDR3 nucleotides read TGTGCCAGCAGCTCCGGACAGTCCTACGAGCAGTACTTC.

The chain carries TRBV2 and TRBJ1-2, with TRBD1 identical over 8 bases. V dropped 9 bases and J dropped 5; count of bases not matched to a gene: 2. Germline values: CDR1 SNHLY, CDR2 FYNNEI. CDR3 size: 11 residues. The CDR3 bases are TGTGCCAGAACAGGGGGGTATGGCTACACCTTC. It specifies CARTGGYGYTF. Variable domain in full (rest from reference TRBV2 and TRBJ1-2): EPEVTQTPSHQVTQMGQEVILRCVPISNHLYFYWYRQILGQKVEFLVSFYNNEISEKSEIFDDQFSVERPDGSNFTLKIRSTKLEDSAMYFCARTGGYGYTFGSGTRLTVV.

J is TRBJ2-7 and V is TRBV25-1; no clear D. V was shortened by 7 bases and J by 0 bases, with 13 bases between the two germline ends. The CDR3 extends over 14 amino acids. From germline, CDR1 is MGHDK and CDR2 SYGVNS. DNA for the CDR3: TGTGCCAGCACCCCCCTATTTGGCTCCTACGAGCAGTACTTC. Translating it yields CASTPLFGSYEQYF.

The J gene is TRBJ2-2, the V gene TRBV2, with D tentatively TRBD1 (6 bases). In germline, CDR1 is SNHLY, CDR2 FYNNEI. With 7 bases removed from V and 1 base from J, the gap between germline ends came to 10 bases. The CDR3 is made up of 14 amino acids. CDR3: CASKGVLNTGELFF. Here the CDR3 DNA reads TGTGCCAGCAAGGGGGTCCTGAACACCGGGGAGCTGTTTTTT.

The V call is TRBV27, the J call TRBJ2-6; the D is unclear. The CDR3 is 16 residues long. Germline CDR1 is MNHEY and CDR2 is SMNVEV (reference sequence). Trimming stripped 6 bases from V and 0 bases from J, with 12 bases between. The CDR3 nucleotides are TGTGCCAGCAGGGTTCAGTCTAGCTCTGGGGCCAACGTCCTGACTTTC. Translation gives CASRVQSSSGANVLTF.

V is TRBV5-5 and J is TRBJ2-3; D may be TRBD2 (6 bases). The CDR3 loop spans 15 amino acids. In germline, CDR1 is SGHKS, CDR2 YYEKEE (reference sequence). V lost 3 bases and J lost 2, with 13 bases in between. The CDR3 reads CASSSGGLSTDTQYF. For the CDR3, the DNA is TGTGCCAGCAGCTCGGGTGGACTATCCACAGATACGCAGTATTTT.

This chain joins TRBV7-6 and TRBJ2-5; the D gene is possibly TRBD1 (5 bases). The V and J ends lost 1 base and 1 base respectively, with 7 bases between them. CDR3 length equals 14 residues. Per germline, CDR1 SGHVS and CDR2 FNYEAQ. CDR3 sequence reads: CASSLGQTQETQYF. In nucleotides, the CDR3 is TGTGCCAGCAGCTTAGGACAGACCCAAGAGACCCAGTACTTC.

V and J are TRBV18 and TRBJ1-1; no clear D. The CDR3 length is 13 residues. Trimming cost V 4 bases and J 0 bases, with 6 bases left between them. The germline V gene has CDR1 KGHSH and CDR2 LQKENI. Here the CDR3 reads CASSLVLNTEAFF. The CDR3 bases are TGTGCCAGCTCACTCGTCTTGAACACTGAAGCTTTCTTT.

V usage is TRBV11-2 and J usage is TRBJ2-7; 7 bases are a match to TRBD1. The germline CDR1 and CDR2 sequences are SGHAT and FQNNGV. CDR3 length equals 15 residues. V was clipped by 0 bases and J by 2 bases; unmatched bases: 4. In DNA, the CDR3 is TGTGCCAGCAGCTTAGAGAGGGGGCCCGCCTACGAGCAGTACTTC. It codes for CASSLERGPAYEQYF.

The rearrangement uses TRBV2 and TRBJ1-4, with TRBD1 identical over 8 bases. This CDR3 spans 13 amino acids. In germline, CDR1 is SNHLY, CDR2 FYNNEI. V lost 7 bases, J lost 6 bases, and 4 bases stayed unmatched. The CDR3 DNA reads TGTGCCAGCATGGGACAGGCTGATGAAAAACTGTTTTTT. As protein: CASMGQADEKLFF.

This clone was detected only once. The rearrangement uses TRBV19 and TRBJ2-3; 8 bases agree with TRBD1. This CDR3 contains 15 residues. V was pared by 4 bases and J by 2 bases, with 5 bases of the junction left unmatched. CDR1 and CDR2 from the germline V gene are LNHDA and SQIVND (reference sequence). The CDR3 DNA reads TGTGCCAGTAGTAAGGGACAGGTCCACACAGATACGCAGTATTTT. Its protein product is CASSKGQVHTDTQYF.